Below, 17 T cell receptor beta chains from the same sample are listed, as sequenced in a study of blood T cells in healthy people across ages. Together with a sample-barcoded 5' primer, a J-beta primer mix was included in a second PCR lasting roughly 6 to 12 cycles. In TCRdb, the 5' RACE reads were re-called with MiXCR into one record per CDR3 protein. The sample records approximately 900,000 distinct CDR3 sequences, just under 30% being singletons. The sample also formed part of further work on T cells of mothers and their children.

Input material: blood. The receptor set was obtained from a woman aged 40 to 55 in good health.

The table lists this clonotype with many counts. CDR3 sequence: CASSLDGSNQPQHF. DNA for the CDR3: TGCGCCAGCAGCTTGGATGGGAGCAATCAGCCCCAGCATTTT. The gene calls are TRBV5-1 and TRBJ1-5; D is uncertain. Germline CDR1 reads SGHRS; CDR2 reads YFSETQ. The CDR3 length is 14 residues. Trimming cost V 0 bases and J 1 base, with 5 bases left between them.

The rearrangement links TRBV28 to TRBJ2-5; the D gene is possibly TRBD2 (7 bases). The germline gives CDR1 MDHEN, CDR2 SYDVKM. CDR3 size: 15 residues. The ends were cut back, 7 bases at V and 7 bases at J, with 22 bases in the middle. DNA for the CDR3: TGTGCCAGCATCGCCGGGGGGCCGTCGGGTGGGACCCAGTACTTC. Residues: CASIAGGPSGGTQYF.

This clonotype was seen a handful of times. This chain links TRBV19 with TRBJ1-4, with 8 positions matching TRBD1. This CDR3 is 12 amino acids long. The J segment lost 10 bases and the V segment lost 4 bases, leaving 2 bases of the junction unmatched. Germline CDR1 LNHDA, CDR2 SQIVND (reference sequence). CDR3 loop: CASSNGQGKLFF. The CDR3 DNA follows: TGTGCCAGTAGTAACGGACAGGGAAAACTGTTTTTT.

The J gene is TRBJ1-1, the V gene TRBV12-3 or TRBV12-4; 7 bases match TRBD1. The CDR3 extends over 13 amino acids. Trimming cost V 6 bases and J 4 bases; bases outside gene matches: 5. This CDR3 reads CASSINRGTEAFF. The CDR3 nucleotides are TGTGCCAGCAGCATAAACAGGGGCACTGAAGCTTTCTTT.

This chain uses TRBV20-1 with TRBJ2-7; D might be TRBD2 (6 bases). Trimming removed 5 bases at V and 0 bases at J, with 14 bases between. From germline, CDR1 is DFQATT and CDR2 SNEGSKA (reference sequence). This CDR3 comprises 14 residues. Here the CDR3 reads CSALRDLSSYEQYF. In nucleotides, the CDR3 is TGCAGTGCTCTCCGGGACTTGAGCTCCTACGAGCAGTACTTC.

The chain links TRBV9 to TRBJ2-7; D is perhaps TRBD2 (5 bases). Germline CDR1 SGDLS, CDR2 YYNGEE. The CDR3 contains 15 residues. V lost 0 bases and J lost 0, with 10 bases in between. The CDR3 bases are TGTGCCAGCAGCGTAGATACGGGGTCCTCCTACGAGCAGTACTTC. This gives the protein CASSVDTGSSYEQYF. The whole variable domain, filled in from reference TRBV9 and TRBJ2-7, reads DSGVTQTPKHLITATGQRVTLRCSPRSGDLSVYWYQQSLDQGLQFLIQYYNGEERAKGNILERFSAQQFPDLHSELNLSSLELGDSALYFCASSVDTGSSYEQYFGPGTRLTVT.

The sample holds many counts of this clonotype. The chain joins TRBV20-1 to TRBJ2-7; D remains unclear. Trimming cost V 1 base and J 7 bases, with 14 bases left between them. The CDR3 runs 13 residues. Germline CDR1 and CDR2: DFQATT and SNEGSKA (reference sequence). The CDR3 bases are TGCAGTGCTAGAGTGAAGGGCCTATGGGAGCAGTACTTC. Its translation: CSARVKGLWEQYF.

Many counts were recorded for this clonotype. The chain has TRBV29-1 and TRBJ1-2, with D tentatively TRBD1 (5 bases). The CDR3 totals 13 residues. Per germline, CDR1 SQVTM and CDR2 ANQGSEA. The V gene lost 2 bases and the J gene lost 0 bases, with 7 bases spanning the gap. CDR3 protein: CSVETRANYGYTF. DNA of the CDR3: TGCAGCGTTGAAACCAGGGCTAACTATGGCTACACCTTC.

The V gene is TRBV7-6, the J gene TRBJ1-4; the match to TRBD1 covers 10 bases. The CDR3 consists of 14 residues. Per the germline V gene, CDR1 is SGHVS and CDR2 is FNYEAQ. Trimming removed 4 bases from V and 6 bases from J; junction bases left unmatched: 2. The CDR3 coding sequence is TGTGCCAGCAGCTGGGGACAGGGGTATGAAAAACTGTTTTTT. Translated, it gives CASSWGQGYEKLFF.

The chain carries TRBV12-3 or TRBV12-4 and TRBJ2-2, with D possibly matching TRBD2 (7 bases). Trimming left V 11 bases short and J 6 bases short, with 19 bases between. CDR3 length equals 14 residues. This CDR3 reads CACNVQGRAGELFF. The CDR3 nucleotides are TGTGCCTGCAACGTCCAGGGGAGGGCCGGGGAGCTGTTTTTT.

The sample holds many counts of this clonotype. V and J are TRBV6-6 and TRBJ2-7; 8 bases align to TRBD1. J lost 4 bases, V lost 2 bases, and 10 bases had no gene match. CDR1 is MNHNY and CDR2 is SVGAGI in the germline V gene (reference sequence). The CDR3 contains 16 residues. CDR3 protein: CASSYGRRQGSYEQYF. The DNA of the CDR3 is TGTGCCAGCAGTTACGGTCGGAGACAGGGGAGTTACGAGCAGTACTTC.

This chain connects TRBV9 to TRBJ1-3, with D perhaps matching TRBD1 (6 bases). The CDR3 covers 17 residues. The germline CDR1 and CDR2 sequences are SGDLS and YYNGEE. The V and J ends lost 0 bases and 4 bases respectively, with 17 bases between them. The CDR3 sequence: CASSVEPGGGAGNTIYF. CDR3 coding DNA: TGTGCCAGCAGCGTAGAGCCGGGAGGGGGGGCCGGAAACACCATATATTTT.

This clonotype turned up a few times. V usage is TRBV4-3 and J usage is TRBJ1-3, with D possibly matching TRBD1 (5 bases). Germline V gene lookup returns CDR1 LGHNA and CDR2 YSLEER. The ends were cut back, 0 bases at V and 6 bases at J, with 9 bases in the middle. The CDR3 has 14 amino acids. The CDR3 DNA follows: TGCGCCAGCAGCCAAGAGGGACGCGAAAACACCATATATTTT. It codes for CASSQEGRENTIYF.

The sample holds a few counts of this clonotype. The chain's CDR3 is CASSRSVGRNYEKLFF. CDR3 nucleotide sequence: TGTGCCAGCAGCCGGAGTGTCGGCAGGAACTATGAAAAACTGTTTTTT. The V gene is TRBV14, the J gene TRBJ1-4; D is unclear. Trimming removed 4 bases at V and 6 bases at J, with 18 bases between. The CDR3 contains 16 residues. CDR1 and CDR2 (germline): SGHDN, FVKESK. Drawing the rest from reference TRBV14 and TRBJ1-4, the complete variable domain is EAGVTQFPSHSVIEKGQTVTLRCDPISGHDNLYWYRRVMGKEIKFLLHFVKESKQDESGMPNNRFLAERTGGTYSTLKVQPAELEDSGVYFCASSRSVGRNYEKLFFGSGTQLSVL.

This chain links TRBV28 with TRBJ2-1; D unclear. The CDR3 has 15 amino acids. The germline V gene has CDR1 MDHEN and CDR2 SYDVKM. Trimming cost V 6 bases and J 1 base, with 13 bases left between them. CDR3 in amino acids: CASREELGSYNEQFF. The CDR3 nucleotides are TGTGCCAGCAGAGAGGAATTAGGATCCTACAATGAGCAGTTCTTC.

In this sample, this clonotype turned up once. The chain is built from TRBV7-2 and TRBJ2-1, with 12 bases identical to TRBD2. The CDR3 spans 17 residues. The V gene's germline CDR1 is SGHTA and CDR2 FQGNSA. V shed 5 bases, J shed 10 bases, and the junction held 15 bases outside the gene matches. In nucleotides, the CDR3 is TGTGCCAGCAGCCCTACGGCGGCTAGCGGGGGGGCGTACGAGCAGTTCTTC. Protein: CASSPTAASGGAYEQFF.

This clonotype was counted a few times. This rearrangement joins TRBV6-5 to TRBJ1-4; D is unresolved. The CDR3 totals 14 residues. The germline V and J ends were trimmed by 0 bases and 3 bases, with 5 bases remaining between them. Germline V gives CDR1 MNHEY, CDR2 SVGAGI. The chain's CDR3 is CASSYSGANEKLFF. In nucleotides, the CDR3 is TGTGCCAGCAGTTACTCAGGAGCTAATGAAAAACTGTTTTTT.